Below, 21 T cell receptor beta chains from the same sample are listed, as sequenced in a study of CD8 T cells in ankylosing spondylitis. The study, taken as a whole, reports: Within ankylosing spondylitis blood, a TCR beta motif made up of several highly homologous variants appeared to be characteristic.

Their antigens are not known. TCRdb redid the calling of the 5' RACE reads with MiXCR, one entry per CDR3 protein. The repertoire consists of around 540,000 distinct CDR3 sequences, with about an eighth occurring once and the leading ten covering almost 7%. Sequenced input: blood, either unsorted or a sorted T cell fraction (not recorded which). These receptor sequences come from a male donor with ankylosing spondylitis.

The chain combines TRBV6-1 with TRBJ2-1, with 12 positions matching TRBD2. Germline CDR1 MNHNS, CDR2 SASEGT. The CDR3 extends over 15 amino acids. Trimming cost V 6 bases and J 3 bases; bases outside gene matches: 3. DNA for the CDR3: TGTGCCAGCAGACTAGCGGGAGGTGGCTACAATGAGCAGTTCTTC. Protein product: CASRLAGGGYNEQFF.

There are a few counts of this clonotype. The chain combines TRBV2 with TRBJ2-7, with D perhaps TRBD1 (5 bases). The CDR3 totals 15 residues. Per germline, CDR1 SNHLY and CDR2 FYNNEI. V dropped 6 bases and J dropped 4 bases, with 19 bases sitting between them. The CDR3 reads CASRQAGLPLYEQYF. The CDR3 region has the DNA TGTGCCAGCAGGCAGGCAGGGCTTCCCTTATACGAGCAGTACTTC.

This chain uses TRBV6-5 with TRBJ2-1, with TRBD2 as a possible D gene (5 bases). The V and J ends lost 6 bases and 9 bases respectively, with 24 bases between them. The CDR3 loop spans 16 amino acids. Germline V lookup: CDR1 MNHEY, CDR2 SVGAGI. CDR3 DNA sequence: TGTGCCAGCAGCTACCCCCCTAGCCTACAATATTGTGAGCAGTTCTTC. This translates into CASSYPPSLQYCEQFF.

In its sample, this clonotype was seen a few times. The CDR3 protein is CASASLRVALAADNEQFF. The CDR3 region has the DNA TGTGCCAGCGCTTCACTCAGAGTAGCGCTAGCGGCGGACAATGAGCAGTTCTTC. V usage is TRBV18 and J usage is TRBJ2-1; 7 nucleotides align to TRBD2. The junction had 21 bases not matched to a gene; V was cut back by 8 bases and J by 5 bases. Germline lookup yields CDR1 KGHSH and CDR2 LQKENI. The CDR3 extends over 18 amino acids.

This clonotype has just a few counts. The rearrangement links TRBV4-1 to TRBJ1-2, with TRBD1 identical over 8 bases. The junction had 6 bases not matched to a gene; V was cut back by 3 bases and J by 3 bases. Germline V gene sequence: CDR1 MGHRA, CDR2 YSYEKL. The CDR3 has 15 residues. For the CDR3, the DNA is TGCGCCAGCAGCCAGGAGACAGGGGAGGACTATGGCTACACCTTC. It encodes CASSQETGEDYGYTF.

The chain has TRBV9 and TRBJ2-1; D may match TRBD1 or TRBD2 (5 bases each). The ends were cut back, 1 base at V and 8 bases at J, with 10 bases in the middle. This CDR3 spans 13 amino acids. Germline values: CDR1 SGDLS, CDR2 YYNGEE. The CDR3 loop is CASSVLGRDEQFF. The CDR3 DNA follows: TGTGCCAGCAGCGTATTGGGACGGGATGAGCAGTTCTTC.

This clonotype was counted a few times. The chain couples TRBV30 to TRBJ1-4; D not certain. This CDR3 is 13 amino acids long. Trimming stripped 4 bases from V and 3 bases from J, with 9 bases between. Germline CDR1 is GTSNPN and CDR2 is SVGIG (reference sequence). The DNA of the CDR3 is TGTGCCTGGAAAGGAGGCGCTAATGAAAAACTGTTTTTT. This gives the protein CAWKGGANEKLFF.

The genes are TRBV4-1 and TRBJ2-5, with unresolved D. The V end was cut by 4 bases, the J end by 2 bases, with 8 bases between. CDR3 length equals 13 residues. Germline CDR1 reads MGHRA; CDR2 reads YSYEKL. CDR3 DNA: TGCGCCAGCAGCCCGAATCCGCAAGAGACCCAGTACTTC. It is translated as CASSPNPQETQYF.

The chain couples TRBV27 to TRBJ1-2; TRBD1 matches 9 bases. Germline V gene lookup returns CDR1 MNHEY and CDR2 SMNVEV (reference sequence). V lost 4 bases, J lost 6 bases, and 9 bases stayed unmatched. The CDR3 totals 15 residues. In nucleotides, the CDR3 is TGTGCCAGCAGTTCCAGGCGACAGGGGGGAGATGGCTACACCTTC. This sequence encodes CASSSRRQGGDGYTF.

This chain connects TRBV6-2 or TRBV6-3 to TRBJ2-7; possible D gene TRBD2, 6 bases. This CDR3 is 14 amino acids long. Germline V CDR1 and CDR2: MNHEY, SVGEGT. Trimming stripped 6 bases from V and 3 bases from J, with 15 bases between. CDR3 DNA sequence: TGTGCCAGCAGCCTTGGAGGGGAGGACTACGAGCAGTACGTC. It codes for CASSLGGEDYEQYV.

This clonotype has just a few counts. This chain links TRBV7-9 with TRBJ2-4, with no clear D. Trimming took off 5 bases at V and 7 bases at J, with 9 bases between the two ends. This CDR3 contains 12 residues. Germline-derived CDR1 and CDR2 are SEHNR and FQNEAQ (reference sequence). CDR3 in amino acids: CASSPLTNIQYF. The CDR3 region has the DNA TGTGCCAGCAGCCCTCTTACGAACATTCAGTACTTC.

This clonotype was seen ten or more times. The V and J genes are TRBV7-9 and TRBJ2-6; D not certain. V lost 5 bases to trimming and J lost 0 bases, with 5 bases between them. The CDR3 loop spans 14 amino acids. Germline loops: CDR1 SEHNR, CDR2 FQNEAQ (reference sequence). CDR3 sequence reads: CASSLPSGANVLTF. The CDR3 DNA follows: TGTGCCAGCAGCCTTCCCTCTGGGGCCAACGTCCTGACTTTC.

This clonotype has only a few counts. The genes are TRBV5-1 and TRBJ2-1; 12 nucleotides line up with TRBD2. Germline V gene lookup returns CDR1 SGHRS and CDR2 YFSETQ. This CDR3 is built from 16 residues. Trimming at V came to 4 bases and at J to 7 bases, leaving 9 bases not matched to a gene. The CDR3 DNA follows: TGCGCCAGCAGCCCGACTAGCGGGAGCAAGAAGAATGAGCAGTTCTTC. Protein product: CASSPTSGSKKNEQFF.

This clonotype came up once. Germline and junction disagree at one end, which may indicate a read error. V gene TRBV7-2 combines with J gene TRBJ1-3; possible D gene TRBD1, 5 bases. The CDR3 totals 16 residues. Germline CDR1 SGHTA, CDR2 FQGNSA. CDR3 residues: CASRLAGQGSGNTIYF. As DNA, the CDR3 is TGTGCCAGCCGCTTAGCCGGCCAGGGCTCTGGAAACACCATATATTTT.

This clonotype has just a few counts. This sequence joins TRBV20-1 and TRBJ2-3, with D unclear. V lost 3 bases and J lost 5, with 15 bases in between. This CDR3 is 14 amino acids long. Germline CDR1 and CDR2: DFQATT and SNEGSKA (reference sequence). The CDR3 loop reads CSARGSVRIDTQYF. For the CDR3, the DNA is TGCAGTGCTAGGGGCTCGGTTCGGATAGATACGCAGTATTTT.

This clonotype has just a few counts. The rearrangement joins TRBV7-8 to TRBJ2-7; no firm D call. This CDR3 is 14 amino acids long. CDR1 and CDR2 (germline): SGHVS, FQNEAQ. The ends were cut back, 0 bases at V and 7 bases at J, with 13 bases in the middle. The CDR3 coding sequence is TGTGCCAGCAGCTTAGCGCGCGGCGTTTCAGAGCAGTACGTC. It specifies CASSLARGVSEQYV.

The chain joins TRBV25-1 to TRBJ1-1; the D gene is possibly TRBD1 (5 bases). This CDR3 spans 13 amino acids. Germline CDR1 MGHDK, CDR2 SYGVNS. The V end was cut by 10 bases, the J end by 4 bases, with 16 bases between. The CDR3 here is CATTGQSRTEAFF. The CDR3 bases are TGTGCCACCACGGGGCAGTCGCGCACTGAAGCTTTCTTT.

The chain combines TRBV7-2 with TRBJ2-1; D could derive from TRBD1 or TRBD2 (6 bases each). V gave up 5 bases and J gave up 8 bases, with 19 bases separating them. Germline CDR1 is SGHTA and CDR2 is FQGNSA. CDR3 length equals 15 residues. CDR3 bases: TGTGCCAGCAGCGGGGGCAGCGGGCGGGGCGATGAGCAGTTCTTC. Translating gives CASSGGSGRGDEQFF.

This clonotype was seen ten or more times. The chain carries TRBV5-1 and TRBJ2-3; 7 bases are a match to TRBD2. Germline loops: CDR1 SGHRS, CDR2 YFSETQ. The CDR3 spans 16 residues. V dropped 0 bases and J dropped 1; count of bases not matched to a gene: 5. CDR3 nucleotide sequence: TGCGCCAGCAGCTTGGCCCCTAGCGGAGGCACAGATACGCAGTATTTT. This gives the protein CASSLAPSGGTDTQYF.

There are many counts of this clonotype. The CDR3, as DNA: TGTGCCAGCAGCTTTTCAACAGGGCGGAGCACAGATACGCAGTATTTT. This sequence encodes CASSFSTGRSTDTQYF. This sequence joins TRBV7-8 and TRBJ2-3; tentative D call: TRBD1 (6 bases). Trimming took 3 bases from V and 0 from J, leaving 13 bases between them. The CDR3 loop spans 16 amino acids. Per germline, CDR1 SGHVS and CDR2 FQNEAQ. The complete variable domain, with remaining parts taken from reference TRBV7-8 and TRBJ2-3, reads GAGVSQSPRYKVAKRGQDVALRCDPISGHVSLFWYQQALGQGPEFLTYFQNEAQLDKSGLPSDRFFAERPEGSVSTLKIQRTQQEDSAVYLCASSFSTGRSTDTQYFGPGTRLTVL.

CDR3 sequence (DNA): TGTGCCAGCAGTGTTAGGGCGGGAATCACAGATACGCAGTATTTT. It yields the protein CASSVRAGITDTQYF. The chain joins TRBV27 to TRBJ2-3; TRBD2 might be the D (6 bases). The ends were cut back, 5 bases at V and 2 bases at J, with 14 bases in the middle. From germline, CDR1 is MNHEY and CDR2 SMNVEV (reference sequence). The CDR3 extends over 15 amino acids.